This T cell receptor (beta chain) is from a study of T-cell memory formation after mild COVID-19. General observations from the study: Pre-infection memory held some responding clones, suggesting pre-existing cross-reactive T cells responded. CD4/CD8 balance characterized clones contracting day 15 to 85, and CD4+ skew characterized later expanders. Contracting CD4+ clones sat mainly in CM and EM; CD8+ in EMRA.

5'RACE primed from the constant segment yielded TCR alpha and TCR beta cDNA libraries bearing sample barcodes and UMIs. TCRdb itself ran the 5' RACE reads through MiXCR, one entry per CDR3 protein. The sample carries about 200,000 distinct CDR3 sequences, around 18% recorded once. This clonotype has a handful of counts. What it binds is unknown. In germline, CDR1 is SGHTA, CDR2 FQGNSA. CDR3 length: 16 amino acids. J was trimmed by 7 bases and V by 5 bases; bases with no gene match: 8. V and J are TRBV7-2 and TRBJ2-4; 13 bases align to TRBD2. Specimen: PBMCs or a T cell subset sorted from them (not recorded which). The clonotype comes from an adult woman who had mild COVID-19 (a few samples of this study predate the infection). Cell type and time point are not known. The CDR3 sequence is CASSLVLAGGPNIQYF. CDR3 sequence (DNA): TGTGCCAGCAGCCTAGTACTAGCGGGAGGGCCCAACATTCAGTACTTC.